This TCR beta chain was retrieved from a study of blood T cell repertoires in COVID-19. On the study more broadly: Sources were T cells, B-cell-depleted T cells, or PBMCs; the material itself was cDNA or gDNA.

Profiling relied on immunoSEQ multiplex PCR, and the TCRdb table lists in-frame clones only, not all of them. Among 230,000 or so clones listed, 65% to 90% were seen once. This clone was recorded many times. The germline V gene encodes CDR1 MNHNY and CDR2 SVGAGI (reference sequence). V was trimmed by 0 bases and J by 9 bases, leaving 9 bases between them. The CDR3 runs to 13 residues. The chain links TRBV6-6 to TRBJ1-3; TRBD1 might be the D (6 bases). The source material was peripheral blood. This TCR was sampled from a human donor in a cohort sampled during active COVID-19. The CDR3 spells CASSYSGAATIYF. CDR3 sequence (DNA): TGTGCCAGCAGTTACTCGGGGGCCGCCACCATATATTTT.